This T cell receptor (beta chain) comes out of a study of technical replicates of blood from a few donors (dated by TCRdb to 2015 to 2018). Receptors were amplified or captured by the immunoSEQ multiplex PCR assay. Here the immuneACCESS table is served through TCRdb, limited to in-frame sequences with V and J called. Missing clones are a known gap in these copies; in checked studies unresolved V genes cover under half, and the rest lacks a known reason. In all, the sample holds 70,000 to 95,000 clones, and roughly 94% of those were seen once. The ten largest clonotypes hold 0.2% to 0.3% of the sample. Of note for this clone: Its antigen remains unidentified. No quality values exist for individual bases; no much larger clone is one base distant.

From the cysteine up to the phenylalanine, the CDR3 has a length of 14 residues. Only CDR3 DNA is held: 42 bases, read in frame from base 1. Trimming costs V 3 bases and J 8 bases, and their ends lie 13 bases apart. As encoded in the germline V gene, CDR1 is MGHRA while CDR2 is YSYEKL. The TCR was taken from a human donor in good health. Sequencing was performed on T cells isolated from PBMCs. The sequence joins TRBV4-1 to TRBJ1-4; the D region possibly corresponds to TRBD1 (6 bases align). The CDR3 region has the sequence CASSQENRDEKLFF. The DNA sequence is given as TGCGCCAGCAGCCAGGAGAACAGGGACGAAAAACTGTTTTTT.